The subject of this entry is one T cell receptor (beta chain). No cognate antigen has been identified for it. Base qualities are not at hand, and no much larger clone is one base apart. Participants in the prospective study were enrolled through a virtual design, were aged about 18 to 89 years, and lived in roughly 25 United States geographic areas. Cohort assignment in the prospective study relied on participant-reported clinical history from a screening survey and a study questionnaire. Recovered participants in ImmuneRACE Cohort 3 were defined as having two consecutive negative NP/OP PCR tests, clearance from a healthcare professional, or resolution of symptoms. In the prospective study, whole blood, serum and a nasopharyngeal or oropharyngeal swab were collected from each participant by mobile phlebotomists. Prospective study participants could optionally give additional blood draws and questionnaires over a roughly two-month period. Before DNA extraction, blood samples from the prospective study were shipped at room temperature or frozen.

These data belong to a study of blood T cell repertoires in COVID-19 (dated by TCRdb to 2020 to 2022). Regarding the study in general: Samples from collaborators originated in the United States, Italy and Spain and spanned both the acute and convalescent phases of COVID-19. The prospective study material was composed of cDNA or gDNA derived from T cells, B-cell-depleted T cells, or PBMCs. The dataset comprised deeply sampled blood TCRbeta repertoires from subjects exposed to, actively infected with, or recovered from COVID-19. The repertoires were released in a freely available public database meant as a resource for research on the immune response to SARS-CoV-2. Samples came from the ongoing ImmuneRACE study (first 160 participants) plus 1,254 subjects from 6 global collaborators. Sample metadata almost always included a de-identified subject ID, COVID-19 status, age in years and sex. Where available, HLA class I and class II types were taken from metadata supplied by the sample provider and were not determined by assay-based typing.

TCRbeta CDR3 regions were amplified from genomic DNA using the immunoSEQ Assay, a bias-controlled multiplex PCR. In the authors' own workflow: Within the assay, amplification of reference gene primers was used to estimate how many nucleated cells each sample contained. Sequence reads were collapsed and filtered to measure the absolute abundance of every unique TCRbeta CDR3 rearrangement. Productive Simpson clonality was computed per sample as the square root of Simpson's diversity index over productive rearrangements. As stored in TCRdb, this immuneACCESS dataset retains in-frame rearrangements with V and J assigned. A fraction of the clones does not appear; measured against another copy, unresolved V genes explain less than half of the discrepancy, and the remainder lacks a known reason. The V and J calls and clone size were taken over from that table, and D and trimming were inferred from the DNA. This sample lists hundreds of thousands of clones; roughly 89% were detected once. Approximately 9.3% of the sample belongs to the ten largest clones.

From its cysteine to its phenylalanine, the CDR3 spans 16 amino acids. This entry keeps only the CDR3 DNA: 48 bases, framed from base 1. The germline V gene provides CDR1 MNHEY and CDR2 SVGEGT. V sheds 6 bases and J sheds 1 base, leaving 15 bases between their ends. Broad study findings and their caveats: The amount of clinical and demographic metadata varied by source and participant and was provided uncurated.

The sequence came from a woman between 45 and 65 years old who had recovered from COVID-19. Input material: PBMCs or T cells enriched from blood (not recorded which). Recombination connected TRBV6-2 or TRBV6-3 to TRBJ1-4; the D gene is unclear. The nucleotide sequence is given as TGTGCCAGCAGCGACGTGAGGGCCGAAACTAATGAAAAACTGTTTTTT. It translates to CASSDVRAETNEKLFF.